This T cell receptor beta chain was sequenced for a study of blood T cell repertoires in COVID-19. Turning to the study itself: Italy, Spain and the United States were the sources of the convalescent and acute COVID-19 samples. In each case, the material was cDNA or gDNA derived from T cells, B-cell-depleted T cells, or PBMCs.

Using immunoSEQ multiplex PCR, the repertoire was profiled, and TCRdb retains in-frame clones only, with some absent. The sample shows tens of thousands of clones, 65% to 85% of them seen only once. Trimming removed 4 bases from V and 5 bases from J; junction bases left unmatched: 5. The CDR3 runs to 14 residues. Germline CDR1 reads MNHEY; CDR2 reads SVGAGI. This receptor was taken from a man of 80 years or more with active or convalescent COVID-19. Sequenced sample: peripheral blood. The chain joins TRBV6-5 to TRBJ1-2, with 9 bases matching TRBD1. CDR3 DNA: TGTGCCAGCAGTTTATCCGGGACAGGGTATGGCTACACCTTC. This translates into CASSLSGTGYGYTF.